The T cell receptor (beta chain) under discussion was sequenced for a study of blood T cell repertoires in COVID-19. The wider study: Whether acute or convalescent, the COVID-19 samples came from the United States, Italy and Spain. T cells, B-cell-depleted T cells, or PBMCs supplied cDNA or gDNA.

Germline V CDR1 and CDR2: SGHTA, FQGNSA. This CDR3 has 16 amino acids. Trimming removed 0 bases from V and 3 bases from J; junction bases left unmatched: 5. In the source study's methods: The assay estimated nucleated cells by amplifying reference gene primers. Data came from immunoSEQ multiplex PCR; TCRdb stores just in-frame clones and leaves some out. V and J calls and clone size are copied from that table; D and trimming were computed from the DNA. The sample gives 70,000 to 95,000 clones, around four fifths of which show up once; approximately 12% is in the top ten. The sequence came from a woman in her sixties or seventies with active or convalescent COVID-19. This chain connects TRBV7-2 to TRBJ1-5; 7 bases align to TRBD1. Sequenced: peripheral blood. The CDR3 protein is CASSLARGPYNQPQHF. The CDR3 region has the DNA TGTGCCAGCAGCTTAGCGAGGGGGCCCTACAATCAGCCCCAGCATTTT.